This TCR beta chain was captured in a study of T cell repertoires in aging, cancer and after chemotherapy. Study context: About 10 million TCR reads made up the full dataset.

General study findings and limits: Rebound thymic output was suggested by rising median generation probability during chemotherapy in each cancer cohort. These repertoire data do not allow conclusions about immunological memory after chemotherapy.

Amplification of TCR beta used genomic DNA extracted from peripheral blood. About this clonotype itself: What it recognizes is unknown.

This CDR3 is built from 17 residues. CDR1 and CDR2 from the germline V gene are SGHTA and FQGTGA. With V trimmed by 6 bases and J by 7 bases, 12 bases remained unmatched. A mixed TRB-A/B primer pool amplified rearranged TRB by multiplex touch-down PCR. TCRdb re-derived calls from the multiplex PCR reads in MiXCR, one entry per CDR3 protein. Among 9,000 or so distinct CDR3 sequences, roughly 32% were seen once, and the ten largest hold 2.5% to 3.5%. The sequence derives from a human donor in good health. Sequencing used blood. The genes are TRBV7-3 and TRBJ2-1; 13 nucleotides align to TRBD2. CDR3: CASSRTSGRSLRNEQFF. Written as DNA, the CDR3 is TGTGCCAGCAGTCGGACTAGCGGGAGAAGTTTGAGGAATGAGCAGTTCTTC.